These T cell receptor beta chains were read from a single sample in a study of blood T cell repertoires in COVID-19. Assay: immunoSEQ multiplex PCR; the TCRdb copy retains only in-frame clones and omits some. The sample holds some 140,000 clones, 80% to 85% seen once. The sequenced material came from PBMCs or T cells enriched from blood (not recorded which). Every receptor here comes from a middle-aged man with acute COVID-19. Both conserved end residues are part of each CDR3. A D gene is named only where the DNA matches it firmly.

CDR3 protein: CASSLLSGEGNEQFF
D gene: NA
V gene: TRBV28

CDR3 protein: CATSDIAREGPTGELFF
D gene: TRBD2
V gene: TRBV24-1

CDR3 protein: CASSLDPGQGYAYNSPLHF
D gene: TRBD1
V gene: TRBV5-8

CDR3 protein: CASSQDPGRVGSYTF
D gene: NA
V gene: TRBV4-3

CDR3 protein: CATFDSYGYTF
D gene: NA
V gene: TRBV24-1

CDR3 protein: CASSLEGTGSIYGYTF
D gene: TRBD1
V gene: TRBV7-2

CDR3 protein: CASSRSESEKLFF
D gene: NA
V gene: TRBV5-4

CDR3 protein: CASSPGQINEKLFF
D gene: TRBD1
V gene: TRBV2

CDR3 protein: CASSPSTAGSYNEQFF
D gene: NA
V gene: TRBV7-9

CDR3 protein: CASSQGLAENTGELFF
D gene: TRBD2
V gene: TRBV4-1

CDR3 protein: CASSTFSGRADEQYF
D gene: TRBD2
V gene: TRBV7-2

CDR3 protein: CAITSGGAGNEQFF
D gene: TRBD2
V gene: TRBV28

CDR3 protein: CASSFSGSYEQYF
D gene: TRBD2
V gene: TRBV5-1

CDR3 protein: CASKEARESGELFF
D gene: TRBD2
V gene: TRBV19

CDR3 protein: CSALPHRVDEQFF
D gene: NA
V gene: TRBV29-1

CDR3 protein: CASSLTGTGVTEAFF
D gene: TRBD1
V gene: TRBV7-2

CDR3 protein: CASSQGEQSYEQYF
D gene: NA
V gene: TRBV4-3

CDR3 protein: CALSAGNSPLHF
D gene: NA
V gene: TRBV28

CDR3 protein: CASSDSQEAQYF
D gene: NA
V gene: TRBV6-5

CDR3 protein: CASSREGEGRAYGYTF
D gene: NA
V gene: TRBV4-2

CDR3 protein: CASSYSARGNQPQHF
D gene: NA
V gene: TRBV6-2/TRBV6-3

CDR3 protein: CAISADRGDYEQYF
D gene: TRBD1
V gene: TRBV10-3

CDR3 protein: CATSRGEDYNEQFF
D gene: NA
V gene: TRBV15

CDR3 protein: CASSQEISGGAQYF
D gene: NA
V gene: TRBV14

CDR3 protein: CSGRDSPGELFF
D gene: NA
V gene: TRBV29-1

CDR3 protein: CASSLEETGFEQFF
D gene: TRBD1
V gene: TRBV7-9

CDR3 protein: CASSPGQRETQYF
D gene: TRBD1
V gene: TRBV5-1

CDR3 protein: CAWSSGTGDYEQYF
D gene: TRBD1
V gene: TRBV30

CDR3 protein: CASSPSLPRDRGVTDTQYF
D gene: TRBD1
V gene: TRBV4-3

CDR3 protein: CASSEFSKDTETQYF
D gene: NA
V gene: TRBV25-1

CDR3 protein: CASSLGSLNEQFF
D gene: NA
V gene: TRBV27

CDR3 protein: CASSPPGDRGLLDTDTQYF
D gene: TRBD1
V gene: TRBV18

CDR3 protein: CASSLSGGTETQYF
D gene: TRBD2
V gene: TRBV7-6

CDR3 protein: CASSLAQGSGNTIYF
D gene: NA
V gene: TRBV5-1

CDR3 protein: CASSFSGTGFPGELFF
D gene: TRBD1
V gene: TRBV27

CDR3 protein: CASSLETENTEAFF
D gene: NA
V gene: TRBV5-1

CDR3 protein: CAWSPSSPGNEQFF
D gene: NA
V gene: TRBV30

CDR3 protein: CASSFPPGGGELFF
D gene: NA
V gene: TRBV9

CDR3 protein: CAWTVAGNGYTF
D gene: NA
V gene: TRBV30

CDR3 protein: CASSTRTSGSHEQYF
D gene: TRBD2
V gene: TRBV19

CDR3 protein: CASSGQGIGRETQYF
D gene: TRBD1
V gene: TRBV7-2

CDR3 protein: CASSQVHRTGGAPKNIQYF
D gene: TRBD1
V gene: TRBV4-3

CDR3 protein: CASSLDGGDTGELFF
D gene: TRBD2
V gene: TRBV7-7

CDR3 protein: CASSINSYTDTQYF
D gene: NA
V gene: TRBV19

CDR3 protein: CASSPSPGLGGLAVNNEQFF
D gene: TRBD2
V gene: TRBV3-1/TRBV3-2

CDR3 protein: CATSAEHGQETQYF
D gene: NA
V gene: TRBV24-1

CDR3 protein: CASSSGISGNTIYF
D gene: NA
V gene: TRBV4-3

CDR3 protein: CASSSRTGATLTNTGELFF
D gene: TRBD1
V gene: TRBV18